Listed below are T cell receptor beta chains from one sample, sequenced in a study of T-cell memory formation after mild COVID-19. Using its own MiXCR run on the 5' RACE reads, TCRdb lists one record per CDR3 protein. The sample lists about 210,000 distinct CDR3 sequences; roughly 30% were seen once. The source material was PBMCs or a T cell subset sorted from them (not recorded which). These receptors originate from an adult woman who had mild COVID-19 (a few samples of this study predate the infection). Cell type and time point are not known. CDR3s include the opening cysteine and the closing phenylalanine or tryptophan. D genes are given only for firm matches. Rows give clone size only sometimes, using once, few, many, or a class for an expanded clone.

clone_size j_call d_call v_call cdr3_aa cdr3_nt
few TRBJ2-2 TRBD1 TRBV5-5 CASSNGQGPGELFF TGTGCCAGCAGCAACGGACAGGGGCCCGGGGAGCTGTTTTTT
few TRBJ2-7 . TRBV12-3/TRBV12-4 CASSFRTGYEQYF TGTGCCAGCAGCTTTCGCACAGGGTACGAGCAGTACTTC
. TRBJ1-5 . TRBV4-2 CASSQGPGGQPQHF TGTGCCAGCAGCCAAGGCCCTGGGGGACAGCCCCAGCATTTT
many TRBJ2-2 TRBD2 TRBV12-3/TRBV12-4 CASSLGGGYTGELFF TGTGCCAGCAGTTTAGGGGGGGGATACACCGGGGAGCTGTTTTTT
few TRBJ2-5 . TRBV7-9 CASRSYQETQYF TGTGCCAGCAGGTCCTACCAAGAGACCCAGTACTTC
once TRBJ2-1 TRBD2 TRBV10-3 CAISESGGDDEQFF TGTGCCATCAGTGAGTCGGGAGGGGACGATGAGCAGTTCTTC
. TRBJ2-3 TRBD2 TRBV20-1 CSASTGLAGLGGTDTQYF TGCAGTGCTAGTACTGGACTAGCGGGACTTGGTGGCACAGATACGCAGTATTTT
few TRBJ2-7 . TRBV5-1 CASSLLGLPKEQYF TGCGCCAGCAGCTTGTTAGGACTCCCAAAGGAGCAGTACTTC
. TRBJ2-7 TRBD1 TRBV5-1 CASTLRTGGAYEQYF TGCGCCAGCACGCTAAGGACAGGGGGCGCGTACGAGCAGTACTTC
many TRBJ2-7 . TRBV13 CASSLASGTYYEQYF TGTGCCAGCAGCCTAGCTTCGGGAACCTACTACGAGCAGTACTTC
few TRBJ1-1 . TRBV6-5 CASTHTSEVRTEAFF TGTGCCAGCACCCATACATCTGAAGTTCGGACTGAAGCTTTCTTT
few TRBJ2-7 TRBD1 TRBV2 CASSENRGNYEQYF TGTGCCAGCAGCGAAAACAGGGGGAACTACGAGCAGTACTTC
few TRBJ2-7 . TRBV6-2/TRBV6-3 CASSSDLLANNYEQYF TGTGCCAGCAGTTCAGATTTACTAGCAAATAACTACGAGCAGTACTTC
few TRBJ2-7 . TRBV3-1 CASSQSVYEQYF TGTGCCAGCAGCCAATCGGTGTACGAGCAGTACTTC
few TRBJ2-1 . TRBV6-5 CASSYSPKANNEQFF TGTGCCAGCAGTTACTCCCCAAAAGCAAACAATGAGCAGTTCTTC
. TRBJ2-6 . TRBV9 CASSVEGHGANVLTF TGTGCCAGCAGCGTAGAAGGCCACGGGGCCAACGTCCTGACTTTC
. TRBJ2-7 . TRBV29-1 CSVEVRGYEQYF TGCAGCGTTGAAGTACGAGGCTACGAGCAGTACTTC
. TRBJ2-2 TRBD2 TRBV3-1 CASSQEVAGGPAGELFF TGTGCCAGCAGCCAAGAGGTAGCGGGAGGCCCTGCCGGGGAGCTGTTTTTT
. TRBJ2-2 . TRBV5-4 CASSFKGAGELFF TGTGCCAGCAGCTTTAAGGGGGCCGGGGAGCTGTTTTTT
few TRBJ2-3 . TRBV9 CASSVGGRGFTDTQYF TGTGCCAGCAGCGTAGGGGGCCGCGGTTTTACAGATACGCAGTATTTT
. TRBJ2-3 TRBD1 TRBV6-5 CATMVGTGSSGTQYF TGTGCCACTATGGTTGGGACAGGTTCGTCCGGTACGCAGTATTTT
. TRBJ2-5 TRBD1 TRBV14 CASSRTGVGETQYF TGTGCCAGCAGCCGGACAGGGGTGGGGGAGACCCAGTACTTC
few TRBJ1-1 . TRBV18 CASSRGQNTEAFF TGTGCCAGCTCACGTGGACAGAACACTGAAGCTTTCTTT
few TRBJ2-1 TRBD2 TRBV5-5 CASTPPSGRGEQFF TGTGCCAGCACGCCCCCTAGCGGGAGGGGTGAGCAGTTCTTC
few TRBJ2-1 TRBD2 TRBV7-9 CASSRDHRDYLRREQFF TGTGCCAGCAGCCGAGACCACCGGGACTACCTCCGGAGAGAGCAGTTCTTC
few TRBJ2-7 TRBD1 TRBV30 CAWSVQGASYEQYF TGTGCCTGGAGTGTACAGGGGGCCTCCTACGAGCAGTACTTC
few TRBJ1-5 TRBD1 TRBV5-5 CASTRTGTDQPQHF TGTGCCAGCACCCGGACAGGGACGGATCAGCCCCAGCATTTT
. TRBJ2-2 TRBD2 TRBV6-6 CASSYGLAGVGSGELFF TGTGCCAGCAGTTACGGTCTAGCGGGGGTTGGGTCCGGGGAGCTGTTTTTT
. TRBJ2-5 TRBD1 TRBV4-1 CASSHHRGGQETQYF TGCGCCAGCAGCCACCACAGGGGTGGTCAAGAGACCCAGTACTTC
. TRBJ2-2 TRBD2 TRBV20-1 CSARAAGASTGELFF TGCAGTGCTAGAGCTGCGGGAGCTAGCACCGGGGAGCTGTTTTTT
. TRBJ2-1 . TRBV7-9 CASSLVGMRDNEQFF TGTGCCAGCAGCTTAGTCGGGATGCGGGACAATGAGCAGTTCTTC
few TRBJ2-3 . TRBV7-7 CASSPTGSTDTQYF TGTGCTAGCAGCCCAACAGGGAGCACAGATACGCAGTATTTT
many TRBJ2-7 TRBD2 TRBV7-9 CASSSIAGGPVEQYF TGTGCCAGCAGCTCCATAGCGGGAGGGCCCGTCGAGCAGTACTTC
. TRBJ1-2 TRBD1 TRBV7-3 CASSPGQPGYGYTF TGTGCCAGCAGCCCGGGACAGCCTGGGTATGGCTACACCTTC
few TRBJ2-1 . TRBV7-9 CASSSRDGSSYNEQFF TGTGCCAGCAGCTCTCGGGACGGGAGCTCCTACAATGAGCAGTTCTTC
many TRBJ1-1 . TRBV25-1 CASSDVRGSDTEAFF TGTGCCAGCAGTGATGTGCGGGGATCTGACACTGAAGCTTTCTTT
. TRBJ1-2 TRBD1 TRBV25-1 CASSRQGADIGGYTF TGTGCCAGCAGTAGACAGGGGGCGGACATTGGTGGCTACACCTTC
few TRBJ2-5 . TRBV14 CASSQDKLQETQYF TGTGCCAGCAGCCAAGACAAACTCCAAGAGACCCAGTACTTC
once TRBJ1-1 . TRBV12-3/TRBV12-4 CASSPHPGQEAFF TGTGCCAGCAGTCCTCACCCGGGACAAGAAGCTTTCTTT
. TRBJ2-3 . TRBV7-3 CASSFNVLPDTQYF TGTGCCAGCAGCTTTAACGTGCTCCCAGATACGCAGTATTTT
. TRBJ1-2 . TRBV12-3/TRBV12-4 CASSPREDYGYTF TGTGCCAGCAGCCCAAGGGAGGACTATGGCTACACCTTC
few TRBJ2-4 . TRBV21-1 CASSKHRNIQYF TGTGCCAGCAGCAAACATAGAAACATTCAGTACTTC
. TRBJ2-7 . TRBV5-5 CASSRGPSEEQYF TGTGCCAGCAGCAGAGGACCTAGTGAAGAGCAGTACTTC
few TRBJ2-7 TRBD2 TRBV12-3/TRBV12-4 CASAAGGYEQYF TGTGCCAGCGCAGCGGGGGGCTACGAGCAGTACTTC
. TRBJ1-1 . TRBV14 CASSPGWGGLSNTEAFF TGTGCCAGCAGCCCGGGGTGGGGGGGCTTATCGAACACTGAAGCTTTCTTT
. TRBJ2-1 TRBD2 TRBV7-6 CASSLGTSGKNEQFF TGTGCCAGCAGCCTAGGGACTAGCGGGAAGAATGAGCAGTTCTTC
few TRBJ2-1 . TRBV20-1 CSARTFSEQFF TGCAGTGCACGCACCTTTAGCGAGCAGTTCTTC
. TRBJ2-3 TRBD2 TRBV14 CASSQDTSGSDTQYF TGTGCCAGCAGCCAAGATACTAGCGGGAGCGATACGCAGTATTTT
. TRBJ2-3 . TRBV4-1 CASSQRTSSSTDTQYF TGCGCCAGCAGCCAAAGGACTTCCTCTAGCACAGATACGCAGTATTTT
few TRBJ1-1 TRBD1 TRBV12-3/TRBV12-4 CASSLRDRVRNTEAFF TGTGCCAGCAGTTTAAGGGACAGGGTGAGGAACACTGAAGCTTTCTTT
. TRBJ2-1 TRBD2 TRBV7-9 CASSPWGGEIYNEQFF TGTGCCAGCAGTCCCTGGGGGGGAGAAATCTACAATGAGCAGTTCTTC
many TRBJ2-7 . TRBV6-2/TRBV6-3 CASSYYRGQVSYEQYF TGTGCCAGCAGTTACTACCGGGGCCAGGTTTCCTACGAGCAGTACTTC
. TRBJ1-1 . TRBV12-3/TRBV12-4 CASSPTLGIWAFF TGTGCCAGCAGCCCTACTCTAGGAATTTGGGCTTTCTTT
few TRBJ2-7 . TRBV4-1 CASSAQRGYEQYF TGCGCCAGCAGCGCTCAAAGGGGCTACGAGCAGTACTTC
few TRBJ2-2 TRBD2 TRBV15 CATSRGGRAANTGELFF TGTGCCACCAGCAGAGGTGGGAGGGCAGCGAACACCGGGGAGCTGTTTTTT
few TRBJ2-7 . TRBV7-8 CASSLRAGESYEQYF TGTGCCAGCAGCTTACGGGCAGGCGAATCCTACGAGCAGTACTTC
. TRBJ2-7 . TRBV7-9 CASSLPGYEQYF TGTGCCAGCAGCTTACCCGGGTACGAGCAGTACTTC
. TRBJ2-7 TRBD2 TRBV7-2 CASSKTAGQSYEQYF TGTGCCAGCAGCAAGACAGCGGGGCAATCCTACGAGCAGTACTTC
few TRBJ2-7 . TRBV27 CASSLIGGYEQYF TGTGCCAGCAGTTTAATTGGCGGGTACGAGCAGTACTTC
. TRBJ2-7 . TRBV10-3 CATAGAGIEGNEQYF TGTGCCACCGCTGGGGCGGGAATAGAAGGAAACGAGCAGTACTTC